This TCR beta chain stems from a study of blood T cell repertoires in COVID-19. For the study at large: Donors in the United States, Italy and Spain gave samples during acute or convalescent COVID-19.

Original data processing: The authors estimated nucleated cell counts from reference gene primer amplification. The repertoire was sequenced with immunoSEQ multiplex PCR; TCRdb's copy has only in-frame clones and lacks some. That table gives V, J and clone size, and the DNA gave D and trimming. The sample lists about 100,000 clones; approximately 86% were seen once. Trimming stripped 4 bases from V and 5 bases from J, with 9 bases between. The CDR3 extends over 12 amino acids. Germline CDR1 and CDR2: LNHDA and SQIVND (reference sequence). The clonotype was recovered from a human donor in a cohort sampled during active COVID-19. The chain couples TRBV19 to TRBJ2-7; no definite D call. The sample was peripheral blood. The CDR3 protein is CASSTRVDEQYF. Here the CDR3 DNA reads TGTGCCAGTAGTACCCGGGTTGACGAGCAGTACTTC.